This T cell receptor (beta chain) comes out of a study of blood T cell repertoires in COVID-19. On the study more broadly: From the United States, Italy and Spain came samples of acute and convalescent COVID-19. Sample material is recorded as cDNA or gDNA derived from T cells, B-cell-depleted T cells, or PBMCs.

Some clones are missing from TCRdb's copy, which holds only in-frame ones; the method was immunoSEQ multiplex PCR. The sample shows approximately 290,000 clones, around 90% of them seen only once. The V end lost 2 bases, the J end lost 7 bases, and 11 bases lay between the germline ends. CDR3 length equals 13 residues. In germline, CDR1 is KGHSH, CDR2 LQKENI. A word on this clone: The same CDR3 is also encoded by other DNA sequences in this sample.

The rearrangement links TRBV18 to TRBJ1-1, with D maybe TRBD1 (5 bases). The receptor was isolated from a man between 18 and 29 years old with active or convalescent COVID-19. The sequencing sample was made of peripheral blood. CDR3 region: CASSPRGLGEAFF. DNA for the CDR3: TGTGCCAGCTCACCAAGGGGACTCGGTGAAGCTTTCTTT. The complete variable domain, with remaining parts taken from reference TRBV18 and TRBJ1-1, reads NAGVMQNPRHLVRRRGQEARLRCSPMKGHSHVYWYRQLPEEGLKFMVYLQKENIIDESGMPKERFSAEFPKEGPSILRIQQVVRGDSAAYFCASSPRGLGEAFFGQGTRLTVV.